The 17 T cell receptor beta chains presented below share a single source sample, sequenced in a study of cytomegalovirus exposure and HLA in healthy donors. The PCR had 60 Vbeta and 13 Jbeta primers. Profiling relied on immunoSEQ multiplex PCR, and the TCRdb table lists in-frame clones only, not all of them. The data include some 75,000 clones; the top ten clones carry approximately 7.5%. The specimen was PBMCs. The receptors were gathered from a female donor in good health and CMV-seropositive.

The chain is built from TRBV5-5 and TRBJ1-5; 10 bases are a match to TRBD1. Trimming cost V 2 bases and J 5 bases; bases outside gene matches: 4. Germline V gene data show CDR1 as SGHKS and CDR2 as YYEKEE (reference sequence). This CDR3 region has 15 residues. CDR3 sequence: CASSFSTGGYQPQHF. As DNA, the CDR3 is TGTGCCAGCAGCTTCTCGACAGGGGGCTATCAGCCCCAGCATTTT.

CDR3 bases: TGTGCCAGCAGTGTACAGCTGAACACCGGGGAGCTGTTTTTT. Protein: CASSVQLNTGELFF. The rearrangement uses TRBV6-1 and TRBJ2-2; no firm D call. V gave up 4 bases and J gave up 1 base, with 7 bases separating them. Germline V gene sequence: CDR1 MNHNS, CDR2 SASEGT. This CDR3 is built from 14 residues.

The chain is built from TRBV25-1 and TRBJ2-3; tentative D call: TRBD1 (6 bases). Germline-derived CDR1 and CDR2 are MGHDK and SYGVNS. V dropped 1 base and J dropped 1 base, with 9 bases sitting between them. The CDR3 sequence is 15 residues long. The CDR3 loop is CASSESKGGTDTQYF. DNA of the CDR3: TGTGCCAGCAGTGAATCTAAGGGGGGCACAGATACGCAGTATTTT.

V and J are TRBV5-4 and TRBJ2-1, with 7 nucleotides matching TRBD2. Germline V gene data show CDR1 as SGHNT and CDR2 as YYREEE (reference sequence). This CDR3 comprises 16 residues. J was trimmed by 6 bases and V by 4 bases; bases with no gene match: 13. CDR3 bases: TGTGCCAGCAGCCTTATGACGGGGGGTCCTTTCAATGAGCAGTTCTTC. This translates into CASSLMTGGPFNEQFF.

The chain employs TRBV9 and TRBJ2-1; TRBD2 is a possible D gene (6 bases). Deletions cut 0 bases from V and 4 bases from J, with 14 bases between. The germline CDR1 and CDR2 sequences are SGDLS and YYNGEE. CDR3 length: 16 amino acids. The CDR3 DNA follows: TGTGCCAGCAGCGTAGATGGCGGGAAAAGTTACAATGAGCAGTTCTTC. This encodes CASSVDGGKSYNEQFF. Together with reference TRBV9 and TRBJ2-1, the CDR3 gives the full variable domain: DSGVTQTPKHLITATGQRVTLRCSPRSGDLSVYWYQQSLDQGLQFLIQYYNGEERAKGNILERFSAQQFPDLHSELNLSSLELGDSALYFCASSVDGGKSYNEQFFGPGTRLTVL.

This rearrangement joins TRBV5-1 to TRBJ1-1; 9 bases match TRBD1. The CDR3 extends over 16 amino acids. V gave up 4 bases and J gave up 2 bases; unmatched junction bases: 9. The germline V gene encodes CDR1 SGHRS and CDR2 YFSETQ. CDR3 loop: CASSRTGQGINTEAFF. The CDR3 region has the DNA TGCGCCAGCAGCCGGACAGGACAGGGGATAAACACTGAAGCTTTCTTT.

For this clone: The same CDR3 is also encoded by other DNA sequences in this sample. The chain links TRBV5-4 to TRBJ2-5, with D unclear. With 0 bases removed from V and 1 base from J, the gap between germline ends came to 4 bases. The CDR3 spans 13 residues. The germline gives CDR1 SGHNT, CDR2 YYREEE (reference sequence). The CDR3 sequence is CASSLGLQETQYF. CDR3 in DNA: TGTGCCAGCAGCTTGGGACTCCAAGAGACCCAGTACTTC.

The chain recombines TRBV4-2 with TRBJ2-7, with 14 bases matching TRBD2. Looked up from germline, CDR1 is LGHNA and CDR2 is YNFKEQ. CDR3 length: 19 amino acids. With 4 bases clipped from V and 2 bases from J, the junction kept 13 bases outside the gene matches. The CDR3 sequence: CASSPPSTPGLAGAYEQYF. The CDR3 nucleotides read TGTGCCAGCAGCCCCCCTTCGACCCCGGGACTAGCGGGAGCCTACGAGCAGTACTTC.

The CDR3 protein is CASSAGTSGRYEQYF. CDR3 bases: TGTGCCAGCTCCGCCGGGACTAGCGGAAGGTACGAGCAGTACTTC. The chain carries TRBV25-1 and TRBJ2-7, with 11 bases fitting TRBD2. This CDR3 contains 15 residues. With 8 bases clipped from V and 4 bases from J, the junction kept 10 bases outside the gene matches. Germline CDR1 MGHDK, CDR2 SYGVNS.

The CDR3 sequence is CASSYNRAYEQYF. In DNA, the CDR3 is TGTGCCAGCAGCTACAACAGGGCTTACGAGCAGTACTTC. The V call is TRBV5-4, the J call TRBJ2-7; tentative D call: TRBD1 (6 bases). The CDR3 is 13 residues long. V was pared by 3 bases and J by 4 bases, with 11 bases between. Germline V gene lookup returns CDR1 SGHNT and CDR2 YYREEE (reference sequence). The full variable domain, its missing parts supplied by reference TRBV5-4 and TRBJ2-7, is ETGVTQSPTHLIKTRGQQVTLRCSSQSGHNTVSWYQQALGQGPQFIFQYYREEENGRGNFPPRFSGLQFPNYSSELNVNALELDDSALYLCASSYNRAYEQYFGPGTRLTVT.

The gene calls are TRBV5-1 and TRBJ1-3; no definite D call. The CDR3 is 14 residues long. Deletions cut 10 bases from V and 2 bases from J, with 16 bases between. In germline, CDR1 is SGHRS, CDR2 YFSETQ. CDR3 region: CASRMSEAGNTIYF. The CDR3 bases are TGCGCCTCCCGGATGTCTGAGGCTGGAAACACCATATATTTT.

The rearrangement joins TRBV1 to TRBJ2-3; the D call in the table, TRBD2, was not verified against the DNA. TRBV1 is classified as a pseudogene. The CDR3 covers 21 residues. CDR3 bases: TGCACCAGCAGCCAAGATCGGCCTTGGACTAGCGGGTTCAGTAGCACAGATACGCAGTATTTT. Translation gives CTSSQDRPWTSGFSSTDTQYF.

J is TRBJ1-2 and V is TRBV7-2, with D possibly TRBD1 on 5 matching bases. The length of the CDR3 is 13 residues. Germline V CDR1 and CDR2: SGHTA, FQGNSA. V was shortened by 5 bases and J by 7 bases, with 14 bases between the two germline ends. The CDR3 nucleotides read TGTGCCAGCAGCCCCCGCCTGGGGGGTGGCTACACCTTC. Protein product: CASSPRLGGGYTF.

The chain couples TRBV7-2 to TRBJ1-6; 7 positions match TRBD1. CDR3 size: 16 residues. Germline CDR1 and CDR2: SGHTA and FQGNSA. With 5 bases clipped from V and 7 bases from J, the junction kept 11 bases outside the gene matches. CDR3 in amino acids: CASSPVGHRGNSPLHF. The CDR3 DNA reads TGTGCCAGCAGCCCTGTGGGACACAGGGGCAATTCACCCCTCCACTTT.

CDR3 sequence reads: CASSFDRVTEAFF. The CDR3 DNA is TGTGCCAGCTCATTTGACAGGGTGACTGAAGCTTTCTTT. This chain uses TRBV18 with TRBJ1-1; TRBD1 matches 7 bases. Germline CDR1 reads KGHSH; CDR2 reads LQKENI. CDR3 length: 13 amino acids. Trimming took 5 bases from V and 5 from J; bases not matched to a gene: 5.

The gene calls are TRBV9 and TRBJ1-2, with TRBD1 matching 8 bases. Trimming removed 0 bases from V and 3 bases from J; junction bases left unmatched: 7. The CDR3 loop spans 16 amino acids. Per germline, CDR1 SGDLS and CDR2 YYNGEE. The CDR3, as DNA: TGTGCCAGCAGCGTAGCTAGAGACAGGGGAGACTATGGCTACACCTTC. The encoded protein is CASSVARDRGDYGYTF.

The rearrangement joins TRBV5-1 to TRBJ2-5, with TRBD2 as a possible D gene (7 bases). Trimming left V 4 bases short and J 5 bases short, with 12 bases between. The V gene's germline CDR1 is SGHRS and CDR2 YFSETQ. The CDR3 contains 13 residues. This CDR3 is CASSPEGGETQYF. In DNA, the CDR3 is TGCGCCAGCAGCCCCGAGGGGGGGGAGACCCAGTACTTC.